This T cell receptor beta chain was sequenced during a study of control samples from healthy donors and cancer patients. The method was immunoSEQ multiplex PCR; TCRdb's version includes in-frame clones alone and lacks a portion of them. The sample contains around 1,900 clones, 75% to 80% of which appear only once. The specimen was formalin-fixed, paraffin-embedded tissue. This sequence originates from a female donor with lung cancer.

The CDR3: CAISELKGAANEKLFF. The CDR3 DNA reads as TGTGCCATCAGTGAATTAAAAGGGGCAGCTAATGAAAAACTGTTTTTT. The chain combines TRBV10-3 with TRBJ1-4, with TRBD1 as a possible D gene (5 bases). The CDR3 runs to 16 residues. Per the germline V gene, CDR1 is ENHRY and CDR2 is SYGVKD. Trimming shortened V by 3 bases and J by 3 bases, and 14 bases separated the two germline ends.